This TCR beta chain was recovered during a study of naive and memory T cell subsets. V was cut by 0 bases and J by 5 bases, with 11 bases left in between. CDR1 ENHRY and CDR2 SYGVKD come from the germline V gene. The CDR3 spans 15 residues. Amplification of ligated cDNA took four PCR rounds with SP2 and nested alpha and beta constant primers. TCRdb reprocessed the 5' RACE reads via MiXCR and lists one record per CDR3 protein. The sample has over 45,000 distinct CDR3 sequences; approximately 4.8% are singletons. The library had UMIs added by 3' ligation of an oligonucleotide to TCR cDNA. Cells were not sorted; total RNA input targeted about 1 to 1000 ng. In its sample, this clonotype was seen many times.

The V gene is TRBV10-3, the J gene TRBJ1-5; tentatively, D is TRBD1 (5 bases). The origin of this receptor is a female donor in good health. CDR3 nucleotide sequence: TGTGCCATCAGTGAGTCGGCAGGGTTTGATCAGCCCCAGCATTTT. This translates into CAISESAGFDQPQHF.